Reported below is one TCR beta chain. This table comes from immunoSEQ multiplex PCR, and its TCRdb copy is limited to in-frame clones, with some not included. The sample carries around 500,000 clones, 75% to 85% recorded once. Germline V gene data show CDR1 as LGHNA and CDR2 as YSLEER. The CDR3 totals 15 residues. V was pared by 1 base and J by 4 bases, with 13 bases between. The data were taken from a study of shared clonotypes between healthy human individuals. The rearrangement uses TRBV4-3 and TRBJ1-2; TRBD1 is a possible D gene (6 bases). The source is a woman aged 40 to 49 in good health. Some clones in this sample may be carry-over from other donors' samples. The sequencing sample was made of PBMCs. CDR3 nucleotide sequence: TGCGCCAGCAGCCAAGCAACGGGGGCCGGCTATGGCTACACCTTC. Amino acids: CASSQATGAGYGYTF.